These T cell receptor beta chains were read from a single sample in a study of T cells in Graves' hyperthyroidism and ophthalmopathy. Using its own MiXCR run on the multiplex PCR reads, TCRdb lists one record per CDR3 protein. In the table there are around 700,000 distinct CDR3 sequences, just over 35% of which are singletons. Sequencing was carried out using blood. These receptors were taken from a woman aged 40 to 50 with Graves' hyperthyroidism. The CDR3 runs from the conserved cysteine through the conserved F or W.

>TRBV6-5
CASSYSRSDYGYTF
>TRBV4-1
CASSQVGLGAGYGYTF
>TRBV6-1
CASTPGRDYGYTF
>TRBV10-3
CAISAGQGDGYTF
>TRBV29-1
CSVVVAAETQYF
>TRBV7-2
CASSVRGSNTEAFF
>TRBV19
CASSNRDRGLAGELFF
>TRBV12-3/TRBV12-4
CASTQGQGEPQHF
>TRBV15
CATSRDHGAGETQYF
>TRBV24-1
CATSSRDSPSNEQFF
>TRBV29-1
CSVDNPRFAGELFF
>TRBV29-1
CSVAGRNTEAFF
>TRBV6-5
CASRTDRSSYEQYF
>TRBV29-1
CSVVRANVLTF
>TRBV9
CASSVNRDSQDYGYTF
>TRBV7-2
CASSISSSGGSGNTIYF
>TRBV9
CASSGTSLYF
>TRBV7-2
CASSQNGITTEAFF
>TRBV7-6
CASSQALSDEKLFF
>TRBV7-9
CASTPTAYGYTF
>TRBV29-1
CSVGGIYTDTQYF
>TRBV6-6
CASTRSGGAQDTQYF
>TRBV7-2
CASSSYTGFSYEQYF
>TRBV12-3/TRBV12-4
CASSVQGGGNQPQHF
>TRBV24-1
CATSARPGTEDQPQHF
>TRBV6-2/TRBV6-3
CASSGRDDMNTEAFF
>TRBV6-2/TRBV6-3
CASSYSTRNTNQPQHF
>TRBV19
CASSKRDSNTEAFF
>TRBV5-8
CASSLWQTNTEAFF